These 6 T cell receptor beta chains share one sample of origin, sequenced in a study of neurological immune-mediated disorders. TCRdb re-called the 5' RACE reads through MiXCR, storing one row per CDR3 protein. The sample holds 65,000 to 70,000 distinct CDR3 sequences, roughly 3.9% seen once. The material sequenced was PBMCs. The receptors derive from a man under 40 with multiple sclerosis.

This clonotype was seen at least ten times. The V gene is TRBV7-7, the J gene TRBJ2-5; the D is unclear. Trimming shortened V by 5 bases and J by 5 bases, and 9 bases separated the two germline ends. The CDR3 runs 12 residues. The germline V gene encodes CDR1 SSHAT and CDR2 FNYEAQ (reference sequence). The CDR3 sequence is CASSPGQETQYF. CDR3 bases: TGTGCCAGCAGCCCGGGCCAGGAGACCCAGTACTTC.

This clonotype was observed many times. The J gene is TRBJ1-5, the V gene TRBV10-1; D is unresolved. In germline, CDR1 is WNHNN, CDR2 SYGVQD (reference sequence). The V end lost 3 bases, the J end lost 3 bases, and 6 bases lay between the germline ends. CDR3 length: 13 residues. The CDR3 loop reads CASSEGFNQPQHF. CDR3 DNA: TGCGCCAGCAGTGAAGGGTTCAATCAGCCCCAGCATTTT.

This clonotype was counted many times. The gene calls are TRBV6-5 and TRBJ2-5; D may correspond to TRBD1 or TRBD2 (5 bases each). Germline CDR1 MNHEY, CDR2 SVGAGI. CDR3 length: 15 residues. Trimming cost V 6 bases and J 5 bases, with 19 bases left between them. The CDR3 bases are TGTGCCAGCAGAGATGGGACCTTAAGATCGGAGACCCAGTACTTC. Protein product: CASRDGTLRSETQYF.

In regard to this clonotype: A much larger clone differs by one base, so this may be a read error. CDR3 in DNA: TGCAGTGTTAGCCCCACCGGGAGGGGGCATAATTCACCCCTCCACTTT. Translating it yields CSVSPTGRGHNSPLHF. The V gene is TRBV20-1, the J gene TRBJ1-6; 7 positions match TRBD1. V dropped 7 bases and J dropped 5; count of bases not matched to a gene: 14. The CDR3 has 16 residues. CDR1 and CDR2 from the germline V gene are DFQATT and SNEGSKA (reference sequence).

This clonotype was recorded many times. The chain employs TRBV12-3 or TRBV12-4 and TRBJ2-6; the D gene could be TRBD1 or TRBD2 (5 bases each). This CDR3 contains 16 residues. Trimming pared 7 bases from V and 4 bases from J, leaving 17 bases between. CDR3: CASTGTAGWGANVLTF. The CDR3 region has the DNA TGTGCCAGCACCGGGACCGCCGGCTGGGGGGCCAACGTCCTGACTTTC.

Many counts were recorded for this clonotype. The chain recombines TRBV7-2 with TRBJ1-1, with 10 positions matching TRBD1. V lost 4 bases and J lost 11; bases outside the gene matches: 10. There are 14 residues in the CDR3. Germline CDR1 is SGHTA and CDR2 is FQGNSA. CDR3 bases: TGTGCCAGCAGCTGGGACAGGGGAATGGATAGGGCTTTCTTT. Translation gives CASSWDRGMDRAFF.